The 20 T cell receptor beta chains below all came from one sample that was sequenced in a study of read filtering for tumor transcriptome and immune sequencing. From about 400 ng of RNA, a library with molecular barcoded alpha/delta and beta/gamma adaptors was made. A single record per CDR3 protein comes from TCRdb applying MiXCR to the reads. The table shows 100,000 to 150,000 distinct CDR3 sequences, with about 13% occurring only once. Sample: a population of CD138-negative cells sorted from bone marrow. All receptors derive from a donor aged 40 or older with multiple myeloma.

About this clonotype itself: A much more abundant neighbour one base away suggests this may be a read error. This sequence joins TRBV4-2 and TRBJ2-1; D not resolved. In germline, CDR1 is LGHNA, CDR2 YNFKEQ. This CDR3 region has 16 residues. CDR3 sequence (DNA): TGTGCCAGCAGCCAAGGAACGGTGAGCTCCCACAATGAGCAGTTCTTC. Amino acids: CASSQGTVSSHNEQFF.

This clonotype has at least ten counts. The chain carries TRBV6-2 or TRBV6-3 and TRBJ2-1; the match to TRBD1 covers 7 bases. Germline V CDR1 and CDR2: MNHEY, SVGEGT. The CDR3 is 14 amino acids. The junction had 11 bases not matched to a gene; V was cut back by 5 bases and J by 10 bases. The chain's CDR3 is CASSDPLGGREQFF. The CDR3 DNA reads TGTGCCAGCAGTGACCCCCTAGGGGGCCGCGAGCAGTTCTTC.

This clonotype was detected many times. V usage is TRBV7-2 and J usage is TRBJ2-1, with TRBD2 identical over 7 bases. Trimming took 1 base from V and 7 from J; bases not matched to a gene: 4. The germline V gene has CDR1 SGHTA and CDR2 FQGNSA. CDR3 length: 14 amino acids. CDR3 sequence (DNA): TGTGCCAGCAGCTTAGGGACTAGTCTGAATGAGCAGTTCTTC. Its protein product is CASSLGTSLNEQFF. The whole variable domain, remainder taken from reference TRBV7-2 and TRBJ2-1, is GAGVSQSPSNKVTEKGKDVELRCDPISGHTALYWYRQSLGQGLEFLIYFQGNSAPDKSGLPSDRFSAERTGGSVSTLTIQRTQQEDSAVYLCASSLGTSLNEQFFGPGTRLTVL.

On this clonotype itself: It may be a read error: a sequence one base away is much more abundant. The chain combines TRBV7-6 with TRBJ2-1; D possibly corresponds to TRBD1 (5 bases). The V and J ends lost 5 bases and 0 bases respectively, with 14 bases between them. The germline V gene has CDR1 SGHVS and CDR2 FNYEAQ. The CDR3 runs to 16 residues. CDR3 in amino acids: CASSLGAPSSYNEQFF. The CDR3 DNA reads TGTGCCAGCAGCCTTGGGGCCCCGAGCTCCTACAATGAGCAGTTCTTC.

As regards this clonotype: One junction end disagrees with the germline gene, perhaps due to a read error. This chain uses TRBV19 with TRBJ1-1, with D possibly matching TRBD1 (5 bases). The CDR3 is 13 amino acids. Per germline, CDR1 LNHDA and CDR2 SQIVND (reference sequence). DNA of the CDR3: TGTGCCAGTGGTAGTCGAAGCCGGGGGGAAGCTCTCTTT. This codes for CASGSRSRGEALF.

In the case of this clonotype: One end of the junction is discordant with germline, which a read error may explain. The chain carries TRBV12-3 or TRBV12-4 and TRBJ2-1; TRBD1 might be the D (6 bases). The CDR3 runs to 15 residues. CDR3 region: CASTNRRDTNNGQFF. CDR3 sequence (DNA): TGTGCCAGCACTAACCGCCGGGACACAAACAATGGGCAGTTCTTC.

Points on this clonotype: A clone one base away is much larger, so this may be a read error. This likely comes from a read error, as the CDR3 has no conserved phenylalanine or tryptophan at its end. The chain links TRBV6-6 to TRBJ1-2; D is unresolved. The CDR3 covers 15 residues. Germline V gene lookup returns CDR1 MNHNY and CDR2 SVGAGI (reference sequence). Trimming shortened V by 6 bases and J by 0 bases, and 14 bases separated the two germline ends. CDR3 sequence (DNA): TGTGCCAGCAGCCACTCGTTCGGCCCTAACTATGGCTACACCTCC. It is translated as CASSHSFGPNYGYTS.

This clonotype was recorded at least ten times. This chain joins TRBV6-5 and TRBJ2-2; D remains ambiguous. Germline CDR1 reads MNHEY; CDR2 reads SVGAGI. This CDR3 contains 14 residues. Trimming stripped 10 bases from V and 7 bases from J, with 19 bases between. The CDR3 nucleotides read TGTGCCACCACATGGACGGCTTCCAGCGGGGAGCTGTTTTTT. Protein product: CATTWTASSGELFF.

The chain employs TRBV20-1 and TRBJ2-7; tentatively, D is TRBD2 (5 bases). The CDR3 runs to 13 residues. V was pared by 6 bases and J by 4 bases, with 16 bases between. CDR1 is DFQATT and CDR2 is SNEGSKA in the germline V gene (reference sequence). The CDR3 reads CSAPSSVRYEQYF. For the CDR3, the DNA is TGCAGTGCGCCGAGTAGCGTGCGTTACGAGCAGTACTTC.

The CDR3 here is CASSLRDSIYNEQFF. Here the CDR3 DNA reads TGTGCCAGCAGCTTAAGGGACAGCATCTACAATGAGCAGTTCTTC. The genes are TRBV7-3 and TRBJ2-1, with 7 bases identical to TRBD1. This CDR3 region has 15 residues. CDR1 and CDR2 from the germline V gene are SGHTA and FQGTGA. Trimming took 1 base from V and 3 from J; bases not matched to a gene: 3. The full variable domain, with the rest looked up from reference TRBV7-3 and TRBJ2-1, is GAGVSQTPSNKVTEKGKYVELRCDPISGHTALYWYRQSLGQGPEFLIYFQGTGAADDSGLPNDRFFAVRPEGSVSTLKIQRTERGDSAVYLCASSLRDSIYNEQFFGPGTRLTVL.

This clonotype was observed many times. V and J are TRBV20-1 and TRBJ2-3, with 12 bases fitting TRBD2. J was trimmed by 4 bases and V by 3 bases; bases with no gene match: 11. The CDR3 runs to 17 residues. Germline V gene sequence: CDR1 DFQATT, CDR2 SNEGSKA (reference sequence). The CDR3 DNA is TGCAGTGCTAGTTCCCCGTCTAGCGGGAGGGTCGCAGATACGCAGTATTTT. Translated, it gives CSASSPSSGRVADTQYF.

Many counts were recorded for this clonotype. The chain joins TRBV11-2 to TRBJ2-7, with D uncertain. In germline, CDR1 is SGHAT, CDR2 FQNNGV. V dropped 3 bases and J dropped 5 bases, with 8 bases sitting between them. The CDR3 spans 12 residues. For the CDR3, the DNA is TGTGCCAGCAGCTTCTTCAGCCACGAGCAGTACTTC. Translation: CASSFFSHEQYF.

The V and J genes are TRBV6-2 or TRBV6-3 and TRBJ2-7; TRBD2 matches 8 bases. CDR1 and CDR2 (germline): MNHEY, SVGEGT. This CDR3 comprises 15 residues. Unmatched junction bases numbered 7, after V lost 4 bases and J lost 2 bases. The CDR3 DNA is TGTGCCAGCAGTTTAATCGCGGGAGGAGCCTACGAGCAGTACTTC. It encodes CASSLIAGGAYEQYF.

This sequence joins TRBV12-3 or TRBV12-4 and TRBJ1-1; no firm D call. The CDR3 runs 13 residues. Between the trimmed V and J ends, which lost 8 bases and 4 bases, there was a span of 14 bases. The CDR3, as DNA: TGTGCCAGCCGCCCGGCGGGAAGCACTGAAGCTTTCTTT. Encoded protein: CASRPAGSTEAFF.

This clonotype was observed a few times. V usage is TRBV5-6 and J usage is TRBJ2-3; 14 positions match TRBD2. CDR1 is SGHDT, CDR2 YYEEEE, per germline. V gave up 4 bases and J gave up 6 bases; unmatched junction bases: 10. The CDR3 length is 17 residues. CDR3 sequence: CASSPGLAGAEMDTQYF. In DNA, the CDR3 is TGTGCCAGCAGCCCGGGACTAGCGGGAGCAGAAATGGATACGCAGTATTTT. Complete variable domain (other parts from reference TRBV5-6 and TRBJ2-3): DAGVTQSPTHLIKTRGQQVTLRCSPKSGHDTVSWYQQALGQGPQFIFQYYEEEERQRGNFPDRFSGHQFPNYSSELNVNALLLGDSALYLCASSPGLAGAEMDTQYFGPGTRLTVL.

This clonotype has at least ten counts. This chain uses TRBV14 with TRBJ2-1; no clear D gene. The germline V and J ends were trimmed by 3 bases and 4 bases, with 4 bases remaining between them. This CDR3 contains 12 residues. The germline CDR1 and CDR2 sequences are SGHDN and FVKESK. The CDR3 reads CASSHWYNEQFF. As DNA, the CDR3 is TGTGCCAGCAGCCATTGGTACAATGAGCAGTTCTTC.

This clonotype was found many times. The V gene is TRBV29-1, the J gene TRBJ2-1, with unresolved D. CDR3 length: 11 residues. CDR1 SQVTM and CDR2 ANQGSEA come from the germline V gene. The V and J ends lost 4 bases and 7 bases respectively, with 8 bases between them. The CDR3 here is CSVGTENEQFF. In nucleotides, the CDR3 is TGCAGCGTTGGTACGGAGAATGAGCAGTTCTTC.

This clonotype was counted ten times or more. The chain recombines TRBV19 with TRBJ2-1, with 8 bases fitting TRBD2. After removal of 7 bases from V and 7 bases from J, the junction contained 9 bases not matched to a gene. Germline V lookup: CDR1 LNHDA, CDR2 SQIVND (reference sequence). This CDR3 comprises 14 residues. CDR3 nucleotides: TGTGCCAGTAATAGGAAGCGGGAGTCAAATGAGCAGTTCTTC. Translation gives CASNRKRESNEQFF.

The chain is built from TRBV11-2 and TRBJ2-3; 9 bases agree with TRBD2. The CDR3 is 17 residues long. Germline V gene sequence: CDR1 SGHAT, CDR2 FQNNGV. V gave up 2 bases and J gave up 2 bases; unmatched junction bases: 8. The CDR3 loop is CASSLPPPSGNTDTQYF. The CDR3 DNA reads as TGTGCCAGCAGCTTACCCCCCCCTAGCGGGAACACAGATACGCAGTATTTT.

This clonotype was recorded many times. The genes are TRBV9 and TRBJ1-6; 7 nucleotides align to TRBD1. V was pared by 3 bases and J by 7 bases, with 4 bases of the junction left unmatched. Looked up from germline, CDR1 is SGDLS and CDR2 is YYNGEE. The CDR3 runs 14 residues. CDR3 sequence: CASSDRDRNSPLHF. The CDR3 DNA is TGTGCCAGCAGCGACCGGGACAGAAATTCACCCCTCCACTTT.